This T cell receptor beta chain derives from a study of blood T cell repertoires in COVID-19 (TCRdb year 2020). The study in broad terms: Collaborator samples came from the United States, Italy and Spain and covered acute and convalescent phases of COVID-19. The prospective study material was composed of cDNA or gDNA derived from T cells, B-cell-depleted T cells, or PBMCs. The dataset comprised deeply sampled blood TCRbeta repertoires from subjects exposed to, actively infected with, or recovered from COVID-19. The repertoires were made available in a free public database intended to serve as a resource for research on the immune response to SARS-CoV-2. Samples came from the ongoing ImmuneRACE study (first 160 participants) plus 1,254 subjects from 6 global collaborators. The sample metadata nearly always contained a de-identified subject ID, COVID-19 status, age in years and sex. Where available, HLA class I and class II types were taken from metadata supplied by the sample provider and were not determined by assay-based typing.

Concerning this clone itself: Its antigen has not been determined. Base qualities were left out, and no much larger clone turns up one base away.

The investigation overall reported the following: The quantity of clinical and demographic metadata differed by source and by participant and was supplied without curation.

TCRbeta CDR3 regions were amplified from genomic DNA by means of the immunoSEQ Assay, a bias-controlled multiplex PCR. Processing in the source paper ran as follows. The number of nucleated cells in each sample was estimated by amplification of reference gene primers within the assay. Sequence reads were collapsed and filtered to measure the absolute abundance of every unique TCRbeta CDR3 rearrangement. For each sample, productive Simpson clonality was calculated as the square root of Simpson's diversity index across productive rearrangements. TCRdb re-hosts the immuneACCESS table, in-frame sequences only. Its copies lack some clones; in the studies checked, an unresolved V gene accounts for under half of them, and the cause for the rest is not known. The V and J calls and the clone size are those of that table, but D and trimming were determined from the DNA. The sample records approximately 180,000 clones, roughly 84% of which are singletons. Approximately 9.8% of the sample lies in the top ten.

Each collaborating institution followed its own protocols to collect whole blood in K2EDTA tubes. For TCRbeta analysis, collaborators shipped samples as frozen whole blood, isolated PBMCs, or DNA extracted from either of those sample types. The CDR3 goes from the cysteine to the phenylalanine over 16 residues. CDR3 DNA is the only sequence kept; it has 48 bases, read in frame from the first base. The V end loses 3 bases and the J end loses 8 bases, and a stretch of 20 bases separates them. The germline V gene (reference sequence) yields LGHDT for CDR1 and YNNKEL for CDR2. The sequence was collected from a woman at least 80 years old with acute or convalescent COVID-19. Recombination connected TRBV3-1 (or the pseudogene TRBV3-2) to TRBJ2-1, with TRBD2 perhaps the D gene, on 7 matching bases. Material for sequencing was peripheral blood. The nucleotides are TGTGCCAGCAGCCAGGATCGGCTAGCGGACAGCGATGAGCAGTTCTTC. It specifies CASSQDRLADSDEQFF.